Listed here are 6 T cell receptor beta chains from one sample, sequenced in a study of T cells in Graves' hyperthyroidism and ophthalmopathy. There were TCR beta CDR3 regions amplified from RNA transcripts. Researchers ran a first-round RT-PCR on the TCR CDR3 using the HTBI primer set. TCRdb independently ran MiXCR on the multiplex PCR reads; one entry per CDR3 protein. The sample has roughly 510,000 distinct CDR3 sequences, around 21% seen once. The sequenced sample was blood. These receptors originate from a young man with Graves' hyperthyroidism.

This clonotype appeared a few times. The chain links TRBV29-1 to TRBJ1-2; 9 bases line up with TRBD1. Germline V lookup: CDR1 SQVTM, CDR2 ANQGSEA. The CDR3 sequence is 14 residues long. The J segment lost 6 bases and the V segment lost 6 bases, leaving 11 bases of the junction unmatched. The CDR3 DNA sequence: TGCAGCGTCTATCCCGGGACAGGGACCGATGGCTACACCTTC. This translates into CSVYPGTGTDGYTF.

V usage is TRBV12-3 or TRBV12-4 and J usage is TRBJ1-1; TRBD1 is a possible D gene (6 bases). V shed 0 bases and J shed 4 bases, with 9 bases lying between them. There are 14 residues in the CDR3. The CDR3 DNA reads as TGTGCCAGCAGTTTAGCCCGGACAGCCACTGAAGCTTTCTTT. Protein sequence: CASSLARTATEAFF.

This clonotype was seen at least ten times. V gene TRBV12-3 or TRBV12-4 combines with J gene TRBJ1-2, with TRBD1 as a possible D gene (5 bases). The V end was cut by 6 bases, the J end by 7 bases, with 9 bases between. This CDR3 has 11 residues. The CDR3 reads CASSQGTGYTF. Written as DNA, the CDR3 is TGTGCCAGCAGCCAGGGTACTGGCTACACCTTC.

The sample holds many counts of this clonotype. CDR3 DNA: TGTGCCAGCAGGGGTATCAGAGGCGACACTGAAGCTTTCTTT. It is translated as CASRGIRGDTEAFF. The chain has TRBV6-5 and TRBJ1-1; D remains unclear. Germline V CDR1 and CDR2: MNHEY, SVGAGI. Trimming took 6 bases from V and 3 from J, leaving 14 bases between them. The CDR3 consists of 14 residues.

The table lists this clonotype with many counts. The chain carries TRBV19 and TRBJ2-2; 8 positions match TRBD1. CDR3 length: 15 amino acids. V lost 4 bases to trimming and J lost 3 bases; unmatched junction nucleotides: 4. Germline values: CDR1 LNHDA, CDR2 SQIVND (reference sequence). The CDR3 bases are TGTGCCAGTAGTAGGGCGGACAGGGACACCGGGGAGCTGTTTTTT. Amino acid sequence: CASSRADRDTGELFF.

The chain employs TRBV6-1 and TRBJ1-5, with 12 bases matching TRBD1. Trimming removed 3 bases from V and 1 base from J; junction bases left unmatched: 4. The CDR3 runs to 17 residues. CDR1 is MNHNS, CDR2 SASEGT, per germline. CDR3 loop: CASSEGTGGRSNQPQHF. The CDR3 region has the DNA TGTGCCAGCAGTGAGGGGACAGGGGGCCGCAGCAATCAGCCCCAGCATTTT.